This TCR beta chain was profiled in a study of patients and donors after allogeneic stem cell transplantation. Only a few counts were recorded for this clonotype. TCRdb re-called the RT-PCR reads with MiXCR, one entry per CDR3 protein. The sample lists over 400,000 distinct CDR3 sequences, roughly 16% occurring once. This CDR3 spans 15 amino acids. V was trimmed by 4 bases and J by 8 bases, leaving 20 bases between them. Looked up from germline, CDR1 is LGHDT and CDR2 is YNNKEL (reference sequence). The TCR originated in a human donor who was either an allogeneic HSCT recipient or a stem cell or donor lymphocyte infusion donor (not recorded which). It is not recorded whose cells these are; they may come from a transplant donor. The chain links TRBV3-1 to TRBJ1-2; possibly TRBD1 for D (6 bases). Sequenced material: blood, either unsorted or a sorted T cell fraction (not recorded which). The CDR3 spells CASSPSSTGPYGYTF. The CDR3 DNA follows: TGTGCCAGCAGCCCATCCTCTACAGGGCCCTACGGCTACACCTTC.